This T cell receptor (beta chain) is from a study of beta chain features in type 1 diabetes. General study findings and limits: Junctions at VDJ sites from type 1 diabetes patients had fewer insertions and more deletions. Shorter templates might be favored by PCR, equally in patients and controls. A definitive answer on HLA type influencing TCRB rearrangement was not reached here.

Populations isolated by sorting all had purity greater than 98%. Sequencing targeted expressed TCRB transcripts, as all isolated RNA had been reverse transcribed. The assay was immunoSEQ multiplex PCR, and TCRdb's table has in-frame clones only and misses some. The data show 860,000 or so clones, with about a sixth seen just once and 0.023% held by the top ten. Germline CDR1 is SQVTM and CDR2 is ANQGSEA. The CDR3 has 13 amino acids. This clone came up once. Its antigen remains unidentified. One end of the junction is discordant with germline, which a read error may explain. Other nucleotide sequences in the sample specify the same CDR3.

Sequenced input: naive CD4+ T cells from blood. The TCR comes from a woman aged 18 to 35 in good health. The rearrangement uses TRBV29-1 and TRBJ2-5, with TRBD1 matching over 8 bases. This CDR3 reads CSALGTGQETQYF. CDR3 DNA: TGTAGCGCCCTAGGGACAGGACAAGAGACCCAGTACTTC.